This is a list of T cell receptor beta chains from one sample in a study of shared clonotypes between healthy human individuals. The table came from immunoSEQ multiplex PCR; TCRdb's copy has only in-frame clones and leaves some out. The sample lists hundreds of thousands of clones; about 74% were seen once. Sequencing used memory CD4+ T cells sorted from blood. Receptors were obtained from a woman in her twenties or thirties in good health. CDR3s include the opening cysteine and the closing phenylalanine or tryptophan. D genes are given only for firm matches. The size field is filled for only some rows; it gives once, few, many or a size class.

TRBD1	12	TRBV5-1	NA	TRBJ1-6	TGCGCCAGTGGACAGGGTAATTCACCCCTCCACTTT	CASGQGNSPLHF
NA	16	TRBV5-1	NA	TRBJ2-3	TGCGCCAGCTCGGGATCATCGGGATCTAGCACAGATACGCAGTATTTT	CASSGSSGSSTDTQYF
TRBD1	13	TRBV7-3	NA	TRBJ1-2	TGTGCCAGCAGCCTGGGACAGGGACACGGCTACACCTTC	CASSLGQGHGYTF
TRBD1	13	TRBV11-1	NA	TRBJ2-5	TGTGCCAGCAGCTGGGACAGGTTAGAGACCCAGTACTTC	CASSWDRLETQYF
NA	16	TRBV19	few	TRBJ1-1	TGTGCCAGTAGTGGGGGTCGGACAGCCATGAACACTGAAGCTTTCTTT	CASSGGRTAMNTEAFF
NA	17	TRBV4-1	NA	TRBJ2-7	TGCGCCAGCAGCCGACAGTCCCTCCCAGCCAAACGCTACGAGCAGTACTTC	CASSRQSLPAKRYEQYF
TRBD2	14	TRBV27	NA	TRBJ2-7	TGTGCCAGCAGGAGTAGCGGGAGGACGGGGGAGCAGTACTTC	CASRSSGRTGEQYF
TRBD2	12	TRBV28	NA	TRBJ2-7	TGTGCCAGCAGTAGGGACTACTACGAGCAGTACTTC	CASSRDYYEQYF
TRBD1	16	TRBV7-9	NA	TRBJ2-3	TGTGCCAGCAGCCCCGCAGGGGGCTACAAAGAAGATACGCAGTATTTT	CASSPAGGYKEDTQYF
TRBD2	14	TRBV7-9	once	TRBJ2-5	TGTGCCAGCAGCTTAATAGCGGGCCAAGAGACCCAGTACTTC	CASSLIAGQETQYF
NA	13	TRBV5-1	NA	TRBJ2-1	TGCGCCAGCAGCTTAGATTGGGAGAATGAGCAGTTCTTC	CASSLDWENEQFF
NA	14	TRBV28	NA	TRBJ1-1	TGTGCCAGCAGAACCGGAGGGGTTAACACTGAAGCTTTCTTT	CASRTGGVNTEAFF
NA	15	TRBV6-5	NA	TRBJ2-7	TGTGCCAGCAGTTACTCGTTCGCACAGACCTACGAGCAGTACTTC	CASSYSFAQTYEQYF
NA	12	TRBV2	NA	TRBJ2-7	TGTGCCAGCGCGCGATCGACCTACGAGCAGTACTTC	CASARSTYEQYF
NA	15	TRBV11-2	NA	TRBJ2-2	TGTGCCAGCAGCCAGATGGGCGGGACTGCCGGGGAGCTGTTTTTT	CASSQMGGTAGELFF
NA	14	TRBV18	NA	TRBJ2-2	TGTGCCAGCTCACCAAGGACGCGGGCCGGGGAGCTGTTTTTT	CASSPRTRAGELFF
NA	13	TRBV6-4	NA	TRBJ1-1	TGTGCCAGTTCGACAGAGGCCAACACTGAAGCTTTCTTT	CASSTEANTEAFF
NA	12	TRBV5-1	few	TRBJ1-1	TGCGCCAGCAGCTTTGGGCGCACTGAAGCTTTCTTT	CASSFGRTEAFF
TRBD1	15	TRBV28	NA	TRBJ1-2	TGTGCCAGCAGTACCGAGGACAGGGGGATCTACGGCTACACCTTC	CASSTEDRGIYGYTF
NA	15	TRBV7-2	NA	TRBJ1-2	TGTGCCAGCAGCTTAGATCCCTCCGCAATCTATGGCTACACCTTC	CASSLDPSAIYGYTF
NA	11	TRBV20-1	NA	TRBJ2-3	TGCACCCCAATCCTTGGCGGGTCGCAGTATTTT	CTPILGGSQYF
NA	15	TRBV7-7	NA	TRBJ2-3	TGTGCCAGCAGCCCAACAGGGACTAGCACAGATACGCAGTATTTT	CASSPTGTSTDTQYF
TRBD1	15	TRBV11-2	few	TRBJ1-1	TGTGCCAGCAGCCCGGGACAGGGTGAGGGCACTGAAGCTTTCTTT	CASSPGQGEGTEAFF
NA	13	TRBV29-1	NA	TRBJ1-2	TGCAGCACGAGTGGGGCCGTTAACTATGGCTACACCTTC	CSTSGAVNYGYTF